This entry features one T cell receptor (beta chain) sequence. Its antigen is currently unknown. Quantitative 5'-RACE was performed with molecular barcodes, and it yielded the TCR beta libraries. TCRdb called the 5' RACE reads again in MiXCR, with one record for every CDR3 protein. The table has nearly 250,000 distinct CDR3 sequences, approximately 30% seen once; the top ten hold roughly 4%. Losses at the gene ends were 7 bases for V and 4 bases for J; bases not matched to a gene: 9. The CDR3 is 14 residues long. Germline V gene lookup returns CDR1 SQVTM and CDR2 ANQGSEA. The data are from a study of CD8 T cells in ankylosing spondylitis. Study findings and constraints: A motif of 8 or 9 highly homologous TCR beta variants was seen as apparently characteristic of ankylosing spondylitis blood. Some motif variants were previously reported in reactive arthritis synovial fluid and blood.

The sequence was obtained from a male donor with ankylosing spondylitis or in good health (not recorded which). Sequenced: blood, either unsorted or a sorted T cell fraction (not recorded which). The chain carries TRBV29-1 and TRBJ1-1; 10 bases line up with TRBD1. The DNA of the CDR3 is TGCAGCGCCATTGACAGGGGGCAGGGCACTGAAGCTTTCTTT. It yields the protein CSAIDRGQGTEAFF. The whole variable domain, filled in from reference TRBV29-1 and TRBJ1-1, reads SAVISQKPSRDICQRGTSLTIQCQVDSQVTMMFWYRQQPGQSLTLIATANQGSEATYESGFVIDKFPISRPNLTFSTLTVSNMSPEDSSIYLCSAIDRGQGTEAFFGQGTRLTVV.